The 3 T cell receptor beta chains below were found in one sample sequenced in a study of somatic mutations in cytotoxic T cells in rheumatoid arthritis. Clones were sequenced by immunoSEQ multiplex PCR, and TCRdb holds only the in-frame ones, with some missing. The profile shows 20,000 to 25,000 clones, approximately 78% of them singletons. Source material: CD8+ T cells sorted from blood. These receptors all come from an adult with rheumatoid arthritis.

CDR3 in amino acids: CSATDNGHEQYF. The CDR3 nucleotides read TGCAGCGCGACGGACAATGGGCACGAGCAGTACTTC. The chain links TRBV29-1 to TRBJ2-7; D possibly corresponds to TRBD1 (5 bases). CDR3 length equals 12 residues. Trimming shortened V by 7 bases and J by 5 bases, and 15 bases separated the two germline ends. From germline, CDR1 is SQVTM and CDR2 ANQGSEA.

CDR3 loop: CASSHRGQYEQYF. CDR3 DNA: TGTGCCAGCAGCCACCGGGGCCAGTACGAGCAGTACTTC. This chain connects TRBV7-6 to TRBJ2-7; either TRBD1 or TRBD2 may fit D (5 bases each). From germline, CDR1 is SGHVS and CDR2 FNYEAQ. This CDR3 spans 13 amino acids. Trimming took 5 bases from V and 4 from J, leaving 12 bases between them.

The V and J genes are TRBV11-2 and TRBJ2-3; 11 bases map to TRBD2. Germline-derived CDR1 and CDR2 are SGHAT and FQNNGV. The trim removed 7 bases at V and 4 bases at J, leaving 4 bases unmatched. The CDR3 is 14 amino acids. The CDR3 here is CASTVAGGADTQYF. In DNA form, the CDR3 reads TGTGCCAGCACCGTAGCGGGGGGGGCAGATACGCAGTATTTT.